These T cell receptor beta chains were read from a single sample in a study of blood T cell repertoires in COVID-19. Clones were sequenced by immunoSEQ multiplex PCR, and TCRdb holds only the in-frame ones, with some missing. The data contain around 260,000 clones, about 89% of them singletons. Sequencing was done on a sample of peripheral blood. The receptors shown here come from a man aged 40-55 years who had recovered from COVID-19. The CDR3 runs from the conserved cysteine through the conserved F or W. A D gene is named only where the DNA matches it firmly. Only part of the rows carry a size: once, few, many, or a class if the clone is expanded.

>-|TRBJ2-3|TRBD1|TRBV11-2
TGTGCCAGCAGCTTAATACAGGGGATTGTTACAGATACGCAGTATTTT
CASSLIQGIVTDTQYF
>-|TRBJ2-1|TRBD2|TRBV7-3
TGTGCCAGCAGCTTAAGCGGGAGGGATGAGCAGTTCTTC
CASSLSGRDEQFF
>-|TRBJ1-5|-|TRBV27
TGTGCCAGCAGTTTAAGGGGTGAGACAGTCTACAATCAGCCCCAGCATTTT
CASSLRGETVYNQPQHF
>-|TRBJ2-4|-|TRBV19
TGTGCCAGTAGGCCCCTTCGCGGGGCTCTAGCCAAAAACATTCAGTACTTC
CASRPLRGALAKNIQYF
>-|TRBJ2-7|-|TRBV30
TGTGCCTGGCAAACTACCTACGAGCAGTACTTC
CAWQTTYEQYF
>-|TRBJ2-7|TRBD1|TRBV6-5
TGTGCCAGCAGCCGGGACAGGGCCTACGAGCAGTACTTC
CASSRDRAYEQYF
>-|TRBJ2-3|TRBD1|TRBV19
TGTGCCAGTAGTGCGTTGGACAGGGTTTCAGATACGCAGTATTTT
CASSALDRVSDTQYF
>-|TRBJ2-3|TRBD1|TRBV5-1
TGCGCCAGCAGCTCCAACCGGGACAGTTACACAGATACGCAGTATTTT
CASSSNRDSYTDTQYF
>-|TRBJ1-2|TRBD1|TRBV19
TGTGCCAGTAGTAGGGACAGGTATGGCTACACCTTC
CASSRDRYGYTF
>few|TRBJ2-4|-|TRBV27
TGTGCCAGCAGTTCCGCGCGGGGGCCCAAAAACATTCAGTACTTC
CASSSARGPKNIQYF
>-|TRBJ2-1|-|TRBV6-2/TRBV6-3
TGTGCCAGCAGTTACCGGAAGCAGGGGCGCGATGAGCAGTTCTTC
CASSYRKQGRDEQFF
>-|TRBJ1-5|-|TRBV7-9
TGTGCCAGCAGCTCCTATATCGGGGGTGGGGTATATAGCAATCAGCCCCAGCATTTT
CASSSYIGGGVYSNQPQHF
>-|TRBJ2-3|TRBD2|TRBV20-1
TGCAGTGCTAGTCTGACTAGCGGCGCAGATACGCAGTATTTT
CSASLTSGADTQYF
>once|TRBJ1-3|TRBD1|TRBV6-5
TGTGCCAGCAGTCGACAGGGTTTTACAGGAAACACCATATATTTT
CASSRQGFTGNTIYF
>-|TRBJ2-1|TRBD2|TRBV30
TGTGCCTGGACAAGAGCGGGAAGCTACAATGAGCAGTTCTTC
CAWTRAGSYNEQFF
>once|TRBJ1-3|TRBD1|TRBV3-1/TRBV3-2
TGTGCCAGCAGTCCCGACAGGGGGCGATTCGGAAACACCATATATTTT
CASSPDRGRFGNTIYF
>-|TRBJ2-3|TRBD2|TRBV5-4
TGTGCCAGCAGGGGACTAGCGGGAACAGATACGCAGTATTTT
CASRGLAGTDTQYF
>-|TRBJ2-1|-|TRBV9
TGTGCCAGCAGCGTGGCGACAGGTTACAATGAGCAGTTCTTC
CASSVATGYNEQFF
>-|TRBJ2-5|-|TRBV27
TGTGCCAGCAGTCCTCCCGGACTGAAAGAGACCCAGTACTTC
CASSPPGLKETQYF
>-|TRBJ2-1|-|TRBV29-1
TGCAGCTCCCGGGACATATATGAGCAGTTCTTC
CSSRDIYEQFF
>once|TRBJ2-1|-|TRBV12-3/TRBV12-4
TGTGCCAGCCACTCATCGGATGAGCAGTTCTTC
CASHSSDEQFF
>-|TRBJ1-6|-|TRBV27
TGTGCCAGTCGCGGCAGCGAATATTCACCCCTCCACTTT
CASRGSEYSPLHF
>-|TRBJ2-1|-|TRBV7-6
TGTGCCAGCAGCTCCAGGGTTAGCTCCTACAATGAGCAGTTCTTC
CASSSRVSSYNEQFF
>-|TRBJ2-7|TRBD2|TRBV4-2
TGTGCCAGCAGCCGCCCGGACTCCCAGCGGGGAGGGTACGAGCAGTACTTC
CASSRPDSQRGGYEQYF
>-|TRBJ2-2|TRBD2|TRBV7-8
TGTGCCAGCAGCTTAGTGACGGGACTAGCGGCGAACACCGGGGAGCTGTTTTTT
CASSLVTGLAANTGELFF
>-|TRBJ1-2|-|TRBV7-9
TGTGCCAGCAGCTTAGGATCCCTCGGGGGGTACTATGGCTACACCTTC
CASSLGSLGGYYGYTF
>-|TRBJ2-1|-|TRBV6-2/TRBV6-3
TGTGCCAGCAGTTACCCGTCCCTGGGGGCCAGCAATGAGCAGTTCTTC
CASSYPSLGASNEQFF
>-|TRBJ2-1|TRBD2|TRBV29-1
TGCAGCGCGGGACTAGGCATTTCCAATGAGCAGTTCTTC
CSAGLGISNEQFF
>-|TRBJ2-7|-|TRBV6-4
TGTGCCAGCCTCTACCAACAGGCTTACTACGAGCAGTACTTC
CASLYQQAYYEQYF
>-|TRBJ1-1|TRBD1|TRBV5-6
TGTGCCAGCAGCTGGTTTGATGGGCAGGGGGCGAACACTGAAGCTTTCTTT
CASSWFDGQGANTEAFF
>-|TRBJ2-7|-|TRBV27
TGTGCCAGCAGTTTTTTGACGAGGTCCTACGAGCAGTACTTC
CASSFLTRSYEQYF
>-|TRBJ2-7|-|TRBV2
TGTGCCAGCATAACAGACTACGAGCAGTACTTC
CASITDYEQYF
>-|TRBJ2-3|-|TRBV19
TGTGCCAGTAGTCTACAGGACAGTTCATCAGATACGCAGTATTTT
CASSLQDSSSDTQYF
>-|TRBJ2-7|TRBD1|TRBV5-6
TGTGCCAGCAGCTACCCCCTTTCGCCGGGACAGGCGTTCTACGAGCAGTACTTC
CASSYPLSPGQAFYEQYF
>-|TRBJ2-3|TRBD2|TRBV7-2
TGTGCCAGCAGCTTTAAGGTGGGGGGGAGCACAGATACGCAGTATTTT
CASSFKVGGSTDTQYF
>-|TRBJ2-1|-|TRBV7-2
TGTGCCAGCAGCCTAATAGGACAGAAGTACAATGAGCAGTTCTTC
CASSLIGQKYNEQFF
>-|TRBJ1-3|-|TRBV7-6
TGTGCCAGCAGCTTAGTTGCGGGGGGCGATGGTGGAAACACCATATATTTT
CASSLVAGGDGGNTIYF
>-|TRBJ1-1|-|TRBV5-1
TGCGCCAGCAGCTTGGCGCAGTTGAACACTGAAGCTTTCTTT
CASSLAQLNTEAFF
>-|TRBJ2-3|TRBD1|TRBV12-5
TGTGCTAGTGGGGAGGGACAGGGGGCGCGAGATACGCAGTATTTT
CASGEGQGARDTQYF
>-|TRBJ1-2|-|TRBV12-5
TGTGCTAGTGGTTTGCGCACGGTGGGCTCTGGCTACACCTTC
CASGLRTVGSGYTF
>once|TRBJ1-1|-|TRBV6-6
TGTGCCAGCAGACAGCTCCGGACAGAAACCATTGAAGCTTTCTTT
CASRQLRTETIEAFF
>-|TRBJ2-5|TRBD2|TRBV5-1
TGCGCCAGCAGCTTGCGCGGGGACCCAACGGGACTAGGAAAGACCCAGTACTTC
CASSLRGDPTGLGKTQYF
>-|TRBJ2-7|-|TRBV30
TGTGCCTGGAGTGTACTGAGCGGCCCCTACGAGCAGTACTTC
CAWSVLSGPYEQYF
>-|TRBJ2-7|-|TRBV2
TGTGCCAGCGCCGGCGCGGCTAGCCTCTACGAGCAGTACTTC
CASAGAASLYEQYF
>-|TRBJ1-2|-|TRBV6-4
TGTGCCAGCGCCGACAGCAACTATGGCTACACCTTC
CASADSNYGYTF
>-|TRBJ2-6|-|TRBV5-4
TGTGCCAGCAGCTTGGACAGGGCCTACTCTGGGGCCAACGTCCTGACTTTC
CASSLDRAYSGANVLTF
>-|TRBJ2-7|TRBD2|TRBV7-9
TGTGCCAGCAGCCCGGGACTAGCGGGAAACGAGCAGTACTTC
CASSPGLAGNEQYF
>-|TRBJ2-5|-|TRBV29-1
TGCAGCGTTGTTCCAGGGTGGGAGACCCAGTACTTC
CSVVPGWETQYF
>-|TRBJ1-2|-|TRBV9
TGTGCCAGCAGCGCCCCCGGTATTAGCTACACCTTC
CASSAPGISYTF
>-|TRBJ2-7|TRBD1|TRBV14
TGTGCCAGCAGCCATATTATGGGACAGGGTCTTGACGAGCAGTACTTC
CASSHIMGQGLDEQYF
>-|TRBJ2-1|-|TRBV4-1
TGCGCCAGCAGCCTCCGGGCAGGGTACGTCGATGAGCAGTTCTTC
CASSLRAGYVDEQFF
>-|TRBJ1-1|TRBD1|TRBV4-2
TGTGCCAGCAGCCTACTCCGACAGGGGGCGAACACTGAAGCTTTCTTT
CASSLLRQGANTEAFF